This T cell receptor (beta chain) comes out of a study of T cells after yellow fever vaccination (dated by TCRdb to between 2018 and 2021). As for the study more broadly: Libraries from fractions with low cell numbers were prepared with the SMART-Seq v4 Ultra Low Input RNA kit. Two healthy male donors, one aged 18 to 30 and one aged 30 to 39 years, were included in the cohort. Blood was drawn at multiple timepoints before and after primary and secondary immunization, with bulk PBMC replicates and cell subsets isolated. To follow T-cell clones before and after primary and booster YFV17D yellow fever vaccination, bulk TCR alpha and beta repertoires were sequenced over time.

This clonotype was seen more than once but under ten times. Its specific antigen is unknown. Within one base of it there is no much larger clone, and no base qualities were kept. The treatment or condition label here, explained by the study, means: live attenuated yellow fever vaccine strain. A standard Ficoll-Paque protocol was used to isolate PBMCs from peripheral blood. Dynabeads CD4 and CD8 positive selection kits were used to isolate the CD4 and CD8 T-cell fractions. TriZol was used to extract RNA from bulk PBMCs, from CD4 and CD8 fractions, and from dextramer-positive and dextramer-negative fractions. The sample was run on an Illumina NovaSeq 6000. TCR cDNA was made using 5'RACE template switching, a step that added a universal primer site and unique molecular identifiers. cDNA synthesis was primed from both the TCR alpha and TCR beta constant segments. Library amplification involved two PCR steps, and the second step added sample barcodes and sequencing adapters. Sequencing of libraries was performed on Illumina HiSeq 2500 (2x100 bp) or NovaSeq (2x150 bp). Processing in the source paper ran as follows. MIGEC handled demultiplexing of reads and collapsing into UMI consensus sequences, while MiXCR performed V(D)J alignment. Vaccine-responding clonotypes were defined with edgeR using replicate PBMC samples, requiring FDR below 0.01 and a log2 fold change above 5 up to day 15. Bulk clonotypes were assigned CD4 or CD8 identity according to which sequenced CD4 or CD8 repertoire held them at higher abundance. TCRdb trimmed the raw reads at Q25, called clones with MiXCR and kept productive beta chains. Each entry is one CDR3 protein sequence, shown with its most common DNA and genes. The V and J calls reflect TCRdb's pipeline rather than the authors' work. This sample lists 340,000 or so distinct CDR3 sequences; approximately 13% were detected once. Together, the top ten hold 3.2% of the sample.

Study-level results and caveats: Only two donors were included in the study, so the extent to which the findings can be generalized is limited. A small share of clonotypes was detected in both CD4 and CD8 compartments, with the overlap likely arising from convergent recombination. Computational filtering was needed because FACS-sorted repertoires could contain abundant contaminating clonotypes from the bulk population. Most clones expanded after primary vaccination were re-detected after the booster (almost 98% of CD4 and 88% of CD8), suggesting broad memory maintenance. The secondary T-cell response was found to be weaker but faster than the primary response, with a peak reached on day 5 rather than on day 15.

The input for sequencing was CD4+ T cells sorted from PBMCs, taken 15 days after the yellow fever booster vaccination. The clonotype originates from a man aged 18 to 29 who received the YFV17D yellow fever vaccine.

The CDR3: CASSRSDGIPGNTIYF. In nucleotide form, the sequence is TGTGCCAGCTCACGATCTGACGGGATTCCTGGAAACACCATATATTTT. The sequence joins TRBV18 to TRBJ1-3; the D gene remains uncertain. CDR3 length: 16 amino acids, cysteine to phenylalanine. Of all the DNA, just the CDR3 is kept, 48 bases in frame from base 1. The V end loses 4 bases and the J end loses 2 bases, and a stretch of 15 bases separates them. CDR1 and CDR2, looked up from the germline V gene, are KGHSH and LQKENI.